Presented here are 28 T cell receptor beta chains from one specimen sequenced in a study of blood T cell repertoires in COVID-19 (dated by TCRdb to 2020 to 2022). The protocol used for the library was the immunoSEQ multiplex PCR assay. Here the immuneACCESS table is served through TCRdb, limited to in-frame sequences with V and J called. Missing clones are a known gap in these copies; in checked studies unresolved V genes cover under half, and the rest lacks a known reason. The table for this sample lists some 390,000 clones; about 91% of them were counted only once. The leading ten clones occupy about 1.6% of the sample. Sequenced input: peripheral blood. Receptor source: a woman aged 40 to 50 with COVID-19, enrolled during active disease.

The V and J genes are TRBV28 and TRBJ2-5, with 8 bases identical to TRBD1. Trimming took 6 bases from V and 1 from J; bases not matched to a gene: 1. Per the germline V gene, CDR1 is MDHEN and CDR2 is SYDVKM. CDR3 length equals 13 residues. The CDR3 DNA sequence: TGTGCCAGCAGCGGGACAGGCCAAGAGACCCAGTACTTC. It translates to CASSGTGQETQYF.

This sequence joins TRBV6-4 and TRBJ1-1; D possibly corresponds to TRBD1 (5 bases). CDR3 length: 12 amino acids. Trimming cost V 7 bases and J 10 bases, with 16 bases left between them. In germline, CDR1 is MRHNA, CDR2 SNTAGT. CDR3 loop: CASTNETGGAFF. In nucleotides, the CDR3 is TGTGCCAGCACTAACGAGACCGGGGGAGCTTTCTTT.

The J gene is TRBJ1-6, the V gene TRBV7-9; 7 bases agree with TRBD1. This CDR3 has 17 amino acids. CDR1 and CDR2 from the germline V gene are SEHNR and FQNEAQ (reference sequence). Trimming cost V 2 bases and J 9 bases; bases outside gene matches: 13. For the CDR3, the DNA is TGTGCCAGCAGCTTATTCCTGGTGAAGACAGGGAGTTCACCCCTCCACTTT. Translation gives CASSLFLVKTGSSPLHF.

CDR3 bases: TGTGCCAGCACCCAGGGGGCGCGAAACACCATATATTTT. This encodes CASTQGARNTIYF. The V and J genes are TRBV6-5 and TRBJ1-3; 8 bases match TRBD1. The CDR3 totals 13 residues. V gave up 7 bases and J gave up 5 bases; unmatched junction bases: 4. Germline V CDR1 and CDR2: MNHEY, SVGAGI.

This clone was observed at least ten times. This sequence joins TRBV30 and TRBJ2-2, with 11 positions matching TRBD2. The V gene end was trimmed by 0 bases and the J gene end by 3 bases; junction bases not matched to a gene: 0. The CDR3 totals 15 residues. CDR1 and CDR2 (germline): GTSNPN, SVGIG (reference sequence). The CDR3 here is CAWSVLAGDTGELFF. CDR3 DNA: TGTGCCTGGAGTGTACTAGCGGGGGACACCGGGGAGCTGTTTTTT.

V and J are TRBV4-3 and TRBJ1-2; D perhaps matches TRBD1 (5 bases). V was pared by 5 bases and J by 8 bases, with 21 bases between. The CDR3 consists of 15 residues. CDR1 and CDR2 (germline): LGHNA, YSLEER. CDR3 sequence (DNA): TGCGCCAGCAGCTACCAGCGGGAGGGAGGGGACGGCTACACCTTC. It encodes CASSYQREGGDGYTF.

The chain employs TRBV27 and TRBJ2-7, with D perhaps TRBD2 (6 bases). CDR1 is MNHEY, CDR2 SMNVEV, per germline (reference sequence). V was cut by 0 bases and J by 3 bases, with 9 bases left in between. The CDR3 totals 14 residues. The DNA of the CDR3 is TGTGCCAGCAGTTTATCTGCGGGGAGCTACGAGCAGTACTTC. Translated: CASSLSAGSYEQYF.

The chain employs TRBV7-2 and TRBJ2-2; 10 bases align to TRBD1. This CDR3 contains 16 residues. The V gene's germline CDR1 is SGHTA and CDR2 FQGNSA. V trimming: 5 bases; J trimming: 1 base; junction bases outside the gene matches: 4. The CDR3 here is CASSPRTGGNTGELFF. The CDR3 DNA is TGTGCCAGCAGCCCCAGGACAGGGGGGAACACCGGGGAGCTGTTTTTT.

This chain joins TRBV2 and TRBJ1-5; TRBD1 matches at 7 bases. V dropped 6 bases and J dropped 5; count of bases not matched to a gene: 4. Germline lookup yields CDR1 SNHLY and CDR2 FYNNEI. CDR3 length equals 13 residues. CDR3 region: CASSLDRDQPQHF. The CDR3 DNA reads TGTGCCAGCAGCCTAGACAGGGATCAGCCCCAGCATTTT. Full variable domain (rest looked up from reference TRBV2 and TRBJ1-5): EPEVTQTPSHQVTQMGQEVILRCVPISNHLYFYWYRQILGQKVEFLVSFYNNEISEKSEIFDDQFSVERPDGSNFTLKIRSTKLEDSAMYFCASSLDRDQPQHFGDGTRLSIL.

V gene TRBV6-5 combines with J gene TRBJ1-1, with TRBD1 matching over 8 bases. V was pared by 6 bases and J by 1 base, with 7 bases of the junction left unmatched. Germline CDR1 and CDR2: MNHEY and SVGAGI. The CDR3 is made up of 15 amino acids. This CDR3 reads CASRSMGQENTEAFF. CDR3 nucleotides: TGTGCCAGCAGATCAATGGGACAGGAGAACACTGAAGCTTTCTTT.

The chain is built from TRBV6-5 and TRBJ1-3, with D unresolved. Germline-derived CDR1 and CDR2 are MNHEY and SVGAGI. The length of the CDR3 is 15 residues. V lost 6 bases to trimming and J lost 3 bases, with 15 bases between them. CDR3 nucleotide sequence: TGTGCCAGCAGGACCTCTGGAGGAATTGGAAACACCATATATTTT. This codes for CASRTSGGIGNTIYF.

V is TRBV6-2 or TRBV6-3 and J is TRBJ2-2, with 10 bases aligning to TRBD1. The CDR3 sequence is 18 residues long. V shed 0 bases and J 3 bases; nucleotides not matched to a gene: 7. Germline CDR1 reads MNHEY; CDR2 reads SVGEGT. The CDR3 nucleotides are TGTGCCAGCAGTTACTCCGGGACAGGGGTCGCTGACACCGGGGAGCTGTTTTTT. Residues: CASSYSGTGVADTGELFF.

The chain has TRBV27 and TRBJ2-7, with D possibly being TRBD2 (5 bases). This CDR3 is 13 amino acids long. Germline V gene lookup returns CDR1 MNHEY and CDR2 SMNVEV (reference sequence). Between the trimmed V and J ends, which lost 1 base and 4 bases, there was a span of 8 bases. The CDR3 DNA follows: TGTGCCAGCAGTTTATTCAGGACTTACGAGCAGTACTTC. The encoded protein is CASSLFRTYEQYF.

The chain is built from TRBV14 and TRBJ2-1, with no clear D. CDR3 length: 14 amino acids. Germline loops: CDR1 SGHDN, CDR2 FVKESK. Between the trimmed V and J ends, which lost 0 bases and 4 bases, there was a span of 7 bases. CDR3 residues: CASSQESYYNEQFF. The CDR3 region has the DNA TGTGCCAGCAGCCAAGAGAGCTATTACAATGAGCAGTTCTTC.

The V gene is TRBV27, the J gene TRBJ1-1, with D unclear. The CDR3 spans 14 residues. Germline lookup yields CDR1 MNHEY and CDR2 SMNVEV (reference sequence). The germline V and J ends were trimmed by 3 bases and 1 base, with 9 bases remaining between them. For the CDR3, the DNA is TGTGCCAGCAGTTTTCGTCCGGGGAACACTGAAGCTTTCTTT. Amino acids: CASSFRPGNTEAFF.

This chain joins TRBV7-9 and TRBJ2-3, with TRBD1 as a possible D gene (5 bases). From germline, CDR1 is SEHNR and CDR2 FQNEAQ (reference sequence). The length of the CDR3 is 14 residues. Deletions cut 4 bases from V and 0 bases from J, with 8 bases between. CDR3 DNA sequence: TGTGCCAGCAGCTCAGGGATTAGCACAGATACGCAGTATTTT. It is translated as CASSSGISTDTQYF.

The J gene is TRBJ1-1, the V gene TRBV4-3; D may be TRBD1 (5 bases). Between the trimmed V and J ends, which lost 6 bases and 1 base, there was a span of 12 bases. The CDR3 spans 14 residues. CDR1 is LGHNA and CDR2 is YSLEER in the germline V gene. The CDR3 here is CASSWDSRNTEAFF. DNA for the CDR3: TGCGCCAGCAGTTGGGACTCCAGGAACACTGAAGCTTTCTTT.

The V call is TRBV5-1, the J call TRBJ2-1; a possible D gene is TRBD2 (5 bases). CDR1 SGHRS and CDR2 YFSETQ come from the germline V gene. This CDR3 spans 17 amino acids. V was shortened by 4 bases and J by 5 bases, with 22 bases between the two germline ends. As DNA, the CDR3 is TGCGCCAGCAGCCAACAACCCTCCGCGGGCGACCACAATGAGCAGTTCTTC. Residues: CASSQQPSAGDHNEQFF.

The rearrangement uses TRBV28 and TRBJ1-1, with D perhaps matching TRBD1 (6 bases). Trimming removed 8 bases from V and 4 bases from J, with 17 bases in between. CDR3 length equals 14 residues. Germline CDR1 reads MDHEN; CDR2 reads SYDVKM. CDR3 region: CASGEGGRGTEAFF. CDR3 nucleotide sequence: TGTGCCAGCGGTGAGGGGGGGCGCGGCACTGAAGCTTTCTTT.

This rearrangement joins TRBV5-1 to TRBJ2-3, with 8 bases identical to TRBD2. The germline V gene encodes CDR1 SGHRS and CDR2 YFSETQ. V shed 4 bases, J shed 1 base, and the junction held 5 bases outside the gene matches. The CDR3 sequence is 15 residues long. As DNA, the CDR3 is TGCGCCAGCAGCCTACCGGGGGGGGGCACAGATACGCAGTATTTT. This sequence encodes CASSLPGGGTDTQYF.

The gene calls are TRBV5-4 and TRBJ1-2, with D tentatively TRBD1 (5 bases). The V end lost 4 bases, the J end lost 8 bases, and 21 bases lay between the germline ends. Germline V gene lookup returns CDR1 SGHNT and CDR2 YYREEE (reference sequence). The CDR3 has 15 residues. The CDR3 DNA is TGTGCCAGCAGCCCGGGACTGCTAAGTTCAAGGGGCTACACCTTC. This sequence encodes CASSPGLLSSRGYTF.

This sequence joins TRBV6-5 and TRBJ1-6; D perhaps matches TRBD1 (6 bases). The ends were cut back, 2 bases at V and 6 bases at J, with 8 bases in the middle. The CDR3 covers 14 residues. Germline V CDR1 and CDR2: MNHEY, SVGAGI. The CDR3 spells CASSYQGLNSPLHF. The CDR3 region has the DNA TGTGCCAGCAGTTACCAGGGGCTTAATTCACCCCTCCACTTT.

This chain joins TRBV5-1 and TRBJ2-3; 12 bases fit TRBD1. Germline trimming cut 0 bases from V and 5 bases from J; bases unmatched to any gene: 4. In germline, CDR1 is SGHRS, CDR2 YFSETQ. This CDR3 is built from 16 residues. CDR3 sequence: CASSLEGQGAGDTQYF. The CDR3 DNA reads as TGCGCCAGCAGCTTGGAGGGACAGGGGGCAGGAGATACGCAGTATTTT.

V and J are TRBV29-1 and TRBJ2-5, with 9 bases matching TRBD1. V trimming: 4 bases; J trimming: 5 bases; junction bases outside the gene matches: 8. The CDR3 loop spans 14 amino acids. The germline CDR1 and CDR2 sequences are SQVTM and ANQGSEA. The CDR3 coding sequence is TGCAGCGTTGGTCTCGGGACAGGGTGGGAGACCCAGTACTTC. Protein sequence: CSVGLGTGWETQYF.

The rearrangement joins TRBV18 to TRBJ2-7, with 11 bases identical to TRBD2. Germline V CDR1 and CDR2: KGHSH, LQKENI. Losses at the gene ends were 1 base for V and 0 bases for J; bases not matched to a gene: 5. The CDR3 runs 17 residues. CDR3 sequence (DNA): TGTGCCAGCTCACCACTTCTTAGCGGGAGGGCCTCCTACGAGCAGTACTTC. This codes for CASSPLLSGRASYEQYF.

This clone was found a few times. J is TRBJ1-1 and V is TRBV9, with 7 nucleotides matching TRBD1. The CDR3 consists of 14 residues. Germline V lookup: CDR1 SGDLS, CDR2 YYNGEE. Trimming took 2 bases from V and 1 from J; bases not matched to a gene: 2. For the CDR3, the DNA is TGTGCCAGCAGCGTCAGGGGGAGGAACACTGAAGCTTTCTTT. This gives the protein CASSVRGRNTEAFF.

The rearrangement joins TRBV7-9 to TRBJ2-7; TRBD2 matches at 8 bases. Germline CDR1 reads SEHNR; CDR2 reads FQNEAQ (reference sequence). The CDR3 is made up of 13 amino acids. Trimming at V came to 8 bases and at J to 0 bases, leaving 3 bases not matched to a gene. DNA for the CDR3: TGTGCCAGCCGGGGGGGGAGCTCCTACGAGCAGTACTTC. It yields the protein CASRGGSSYEQYF.

The chain employs TRBV7-6 and TRBJ2-1; 15 nucleotides align to TRBD2. This CDR3 is built from 19 residues. The germline gives CDR1 SGHVS, CDR2 FNYEAQ. V shed 5 bases, J shed 1 base, and the junction held 9 bases outside the gene matches. The CDR3 DNA is TGTGCCAGCAGCCTCACCGGGACTAGCGGGAGGAGTTCCTACAATGAGCAGTTCTTC. It yields the protein CASSLTGTSGRSSYNEQFF.